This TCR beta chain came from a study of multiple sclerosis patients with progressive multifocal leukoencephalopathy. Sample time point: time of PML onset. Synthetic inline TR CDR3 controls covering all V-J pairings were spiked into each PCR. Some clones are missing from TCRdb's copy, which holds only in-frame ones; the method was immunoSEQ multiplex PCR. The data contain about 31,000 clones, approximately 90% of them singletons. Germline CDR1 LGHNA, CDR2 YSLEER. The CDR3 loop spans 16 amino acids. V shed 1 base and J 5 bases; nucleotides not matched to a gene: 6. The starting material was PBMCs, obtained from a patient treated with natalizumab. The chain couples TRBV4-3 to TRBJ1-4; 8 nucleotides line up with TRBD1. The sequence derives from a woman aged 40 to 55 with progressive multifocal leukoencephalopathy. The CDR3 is CASSQASDRGNEKLFF. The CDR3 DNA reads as TGCGCCAGCAGCCAAGCAAGCGACAGGGGAAATGAAAAACTGTTTTTT.